These 4 T cell receptor beta chains share one sample of origin, sequenced in a study of CD8 T cells in ankylosing spondylitis. In TCRdb, the 5' RACE reads were re-called with MiXCR into one record per CDR3 protein. The table lists around 160,000 distinct CDR3 sequences, 9.5% to 13% of them singletons. The sequenced sample was blood, either unsorted or a sorted T cell fraction (not recorded which). These receptors all come from a male donor with ankylosing spondylitis or in good health (not recorded which).

In this sample, this clonotype turned up a few times. The chain combines TRBV11-2 with TRBJ2-3; TRBD1 matches 7 bases. The CDR3 is 16 residues long. Germline V gives CDR1 SGHAT, CDR2 FQNNGV. Trimming at V came to 0 bases and at J to 2 bases, leaving 5 bases not matched to a gene. The CDR3 loop reads CASSLEEGAITDTQYF. The CDR3 coding sequence is TGTGCCAGCAGCTTAGAAGAGGGGGCTATCACAGATACGCAGTATTTT.

The CDR3 DNA follows: TGCAGTGCTACCTCCATAGCGGGAGAGACCTACGAGCAGTACTTC. This gives the protein CSATSIAGETYEQYF. The V gene is TRBV20-1, the J gene TRBJ2-7; 9 nucleotides agree with TRBD2. Trimming removed 4 bases from V and 2 bases from J; junction bases left unmatched: 9. Germline V gives CDR1 DFQATT, CDR2 SNEGSKA (reference sequence). This CDR3 is 15 amino acids long.

This clonotype was observed a handful of times. This chain links TRBV5-5 with TRBJ2-1, with 11 bases fitting TRBD2. With 3 bases clipped from V and 7 bases from J, the junction kept 6 bases outside the gene matches. CDR3 size: 15 residues. The germline V gene has CDR1 SGHKS and CDR2 YYEKEE (reference sequence). The CDR3 spells CASSSGTSGGNEQFF. In DNA, the CDR3 is TGTGCCAGCAGCTCCGGGACTAGCGGAGGGAATGAGCAGTTCTTC.

This clonotype was detected ten times or more. The J gene is TRBJ2-1, the V gene TRBV4-2; TRBD2 aligns across 11 bases. The CDR3 covers 20 residues. V trimming: 4 bases; J trimming: 7 bases; junction bases outside the gene matches: 21. Germline V lookup: CDR1 LGHNA, CDR2 YNFKEQ. The CDR3 loop is CASSLTPSFTSGSGLNEQFF. In DNA, the CDR3 is TGTGCCAGCAGCCTCACTCCCAGTTTTACTAGCGGGAGTGGGTTAAATGAGCAGTTCTTC.